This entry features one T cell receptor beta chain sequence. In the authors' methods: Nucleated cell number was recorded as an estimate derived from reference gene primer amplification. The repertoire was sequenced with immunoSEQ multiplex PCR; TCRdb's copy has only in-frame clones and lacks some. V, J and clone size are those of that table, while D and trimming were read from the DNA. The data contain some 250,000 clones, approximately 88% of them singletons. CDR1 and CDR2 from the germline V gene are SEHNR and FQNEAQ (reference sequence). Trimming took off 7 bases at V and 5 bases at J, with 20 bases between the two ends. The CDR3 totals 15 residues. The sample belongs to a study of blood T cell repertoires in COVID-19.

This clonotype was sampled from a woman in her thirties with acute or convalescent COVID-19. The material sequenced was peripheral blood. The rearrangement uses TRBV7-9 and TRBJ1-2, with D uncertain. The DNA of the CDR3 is TGTGCCAGCACCAATCCCCGGGCCAGGAGGTATGGCTACACCTTC. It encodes CASTNPRARRYGYTF.